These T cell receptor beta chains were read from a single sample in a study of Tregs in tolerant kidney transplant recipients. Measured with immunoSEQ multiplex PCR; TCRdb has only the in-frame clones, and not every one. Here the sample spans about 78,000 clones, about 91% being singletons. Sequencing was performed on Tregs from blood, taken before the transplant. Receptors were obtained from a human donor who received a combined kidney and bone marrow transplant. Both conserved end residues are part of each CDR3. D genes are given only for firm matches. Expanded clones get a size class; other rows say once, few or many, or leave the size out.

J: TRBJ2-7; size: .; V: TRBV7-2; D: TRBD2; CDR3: CASSLVLAGGIYEQYF; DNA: TGTGCCAGCAGCTTAGTTCTAGCGGGAGGAATCTACGAGCAGTACTTC
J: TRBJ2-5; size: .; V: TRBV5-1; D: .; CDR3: CASSLDLETQYF; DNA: TGCGCCAGCAGCTTGGATCTTGAGACCCAGTACTTC
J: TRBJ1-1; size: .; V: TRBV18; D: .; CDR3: CASSPGAHTEAFF; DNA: TGTGCCAGCTCACCAGGGGCCCACACTGAAGCTTTCTTT
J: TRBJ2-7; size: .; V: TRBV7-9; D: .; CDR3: CASGDKDYEQYF; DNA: TGTGCCAGCGGGGACAAAGACTACGAGCAGTACTTC
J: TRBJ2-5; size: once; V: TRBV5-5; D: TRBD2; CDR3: CASSGASGEETQYF; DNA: TGTGCCAGCAGTGGGGCTAGCGGCGAAGAGACCCAGTACTTC
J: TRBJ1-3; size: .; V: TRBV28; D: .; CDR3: CASSLNFRGGNTIYF; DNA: TGTGCCAGCAGTTTAAACTTTCGGGGCGGAAACACCATATATTTT
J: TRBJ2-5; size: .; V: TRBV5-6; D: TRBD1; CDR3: CASSFNRGRGTQYF; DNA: TGTGCCAGCAGCTTTAACAGGGGGCGAGGGACCCAGTACTTC
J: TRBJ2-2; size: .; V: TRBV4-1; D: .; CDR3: CASSQGTANTGELFF; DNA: TGCGCCAGCAGCCAAGGGACAGCGAACACCGGGGAGCTGTTTTTT
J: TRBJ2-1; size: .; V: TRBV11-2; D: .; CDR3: CASSLVGGNNEQFF; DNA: TGTGCCAGCAGCTTAGTAGGCGGTAACAATGAGCAGTTCTTC
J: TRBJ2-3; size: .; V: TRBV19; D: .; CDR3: CASSGPEDTQYF; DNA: TGTGCCAGTAGCGGGCCCGAAGATACGCAGTATTTT
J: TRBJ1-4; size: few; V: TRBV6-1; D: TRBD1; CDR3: CASSGGQALKLFF; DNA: TGTGCCAGCAGTGGGGGACAGGCCCTCAAACTGTTTTTT
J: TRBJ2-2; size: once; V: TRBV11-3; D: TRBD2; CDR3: CASSPQAGVGNTGELFF; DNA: TGTGCCAGCAGTCCCCAGGCGGGGGTCGGGAACACCGGGGAGCTGTTTTTT
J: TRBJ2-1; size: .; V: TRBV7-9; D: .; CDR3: CASSPGGGTGSYNEQFF; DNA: TGTGCCAGCAGCCCCGGTGGGGGGACCGGCTCCTACAATGAGCAGTTCTTC
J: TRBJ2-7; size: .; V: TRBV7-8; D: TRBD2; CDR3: CASSRGLAGRRDF; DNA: TGTGCCAGCAGCCGGGGACTAGCGGGCCGGCGGGACTTC
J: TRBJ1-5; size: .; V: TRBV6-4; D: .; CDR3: CASSEKVNQPQHF; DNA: TGTGCCAGCAGTGAGAAGGTGAATCAGCCCCAGCATTTT
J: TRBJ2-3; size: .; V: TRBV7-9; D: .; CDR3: CASSLSDTQYF; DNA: TGTGCCAGCAGCTTATCCGATACGCAGTATTTT